This T cell receptor beta chain was found in a study of blood T cell repertoires in COVID-19. Study-wide background: Researchers got acute and convalescent COVID-19 samples from the United States, Italy and Spain.

The authors' processing: Reference gene primer amplification yielded estimated nucleated cell counts. The protocol was immunoSEQ multiplex PCR, while the TCRdb copy is restricted to in-frame clones and leaves out a portion. From that table come the V and J calls and clone size; the DNA was used to work out D and trimming. The sample holds about 21,000 clones, roughly 85% seen once. This CDR3 spans 14 amino acids. CDR1 and CDR2 from the germline V gene are SGHRS and YFSETQ. V lost 2 bases to trimming and J lost 0 bases, with 8 bases between them. This clone was observed once. This receptor was taken from a human donor in a cohort sampled during active COVID-19. This sequence joins TRBV5-1 and TRBJ1-1; no definite D call. The sequenced sample consisted of peripheral blood. The CDR3 nucleotides read TGCGCCAGCAGCTTAGGAGGCATGAACACTGAAGCTTTCTTT. This sequence encodes CASSLGGMNTEAFF. The entire variable domain, with the rest obtained from reference TRBV5-1 and TRBJ1-1, is as follows: KAGVTQTPRYLIKTRGQQVTLSCSPISGHRSVSWYQQTPGQGLQFLFEYFSETQRNKGNFPGRFSGRQFSNSRSEMNVSTLELGDSALYLCASSLGGMNTEAFFGQGTRLTVV.